This entry lists 8 T cell receptor beta chains sequenced from one sample in a study of breast tumors, draining lymph nodes, adjacent tissues. Samples came from axillary lymph nodes draining the breast cancer. MiXCR was run by TCRdb on the multiplex PCR reads, yielding one entry per CDR3 protein. The sample carries around 130,000 distinct CDR3 sequences, 20% to 25% recorded once. The sample consisted of axillary lymph node tissue. The receptors were sampled from a female donor with breast cancer. Some clones in this sample may be carry-over from other donors' samples.

The J gene is TRBJ2-1, the V gene TRBV6-2 or TRBV6-3; D not resolved. Per the germline V gene, CDR1 is MNHEY and CDR2 is SVGEGT. This CDR3 has 11 amino acids. V lost 5 bases, J lost 7 bases, and 6 bases lay in between. The CDR3 bases are TGTGCCAGCAGTGACCTTAATGAGCAGTTCTTC. Protein: CASSDLNEQFF.

This clonotype has a count of ten or more. This chain joins TRBV7-6 and TRBJ1-3; D is ambiguous. This CDR3 contains 15 residues. Germline assignment: CDR1 SGHVS and CDR2 FNYEAQ. The V gene lost 5 bases and the J gene lost 4 bases, with 15 bases spanning the gap. CDR3 amino acids: CASSGRGLKGNTIYF. The DNA of the CDR3 is TGTGCCAGCAGCGGGCGTGGGTTGAAAGGAAACACCATATATTTT.

Remarks on this clonotype: Since a much larger clone is just one base distant, this may be a read error. Likely a read error: the CDR3 ends without its conserved phenylalanine or tryptophan. CDR3 nucleotide sequence: TGTGCCAGCAGTCCCACAGGGTATTTGGCTAGCGGGAGCTACTACAATGAGCAGTTCCTC. As protein: CASSPTGYLASGSYYNEQFL. V and J are TRBV5-6 and TRBJ2-1, with TRBD2 identical over 10 bases. V dropped 5 bases and J dropped 3; count of bases not matched to a gene: 20. The germline V gene has CDR1 SGHDT and CDR2 YYEEEE. This CDR3 has 20 residues.

This clonotype was recorded at least ten times. The genes are TRBV6-5 and TRBJ1-2, with 7 bases that match TRBD1. This CDR3 is 15 amino acids long. With 0 bases clipped from V and 5 bases from J, the junction kept 6 bases outside the gene matches. Germline values: CDR1 MNHEY, CDR2 SVGAGI. CDR3 sequence reads: CASSYSPTGLYGYTF. The CDR3 DNA follows: TGTGCCAGCAGTTACTCGCCGACAGGGCTTTATGGCTACACCTTC.

This clonotype was picked up many times. This chain connects TRBV9 to TRBJ2-2, with D perhaps given as TRBD1 or TRBD2 (6 bases each). Germline V gives CDR1 SGDLS, CDR2 YYNGEE. The length of the CDR3 is 14 residues. V lost 0 bases to trimming and J lost 7 bases, with 10 bases between them. Here the CDR3 reads CASSVVGGSGELFF. In DNA form, the CDR3 reads TGTGCCAGCAGCGTAGTAGGGGGGAGCGGGGAGCTGTTTTTT. The full variable domain, its missing parts supplied by reference TRBV9 and TRBJ2-2, is DSGVTQTPKHLITATGQRVTLRCSPRSGDLSVYWYQQSLDQGLQFLIQYYNGEERAKGNILERFSAQQFPDLHSELNLSSLELGDSALYFCASSVVGGSGELFFGEGSRLTVL.

This clonotype has a count of ten or more. This chain links TRBV12-3 or TRBV12-4 with TRBJ1-3; D is ambiguous. The CDR3 has 15 amino acids. V was clipped by 3 bases and J by 4 bases, with 13 bases between them. CDR3 protein: CASSFGAYGGNTIYF. In DNA, the CDR3 is TGTGCCAGCAGTTTTGGAGCCTATGGAGGAAACACCATATATTTT.

This clonotype was recorded at least ten times. The V gene is TRBV5-6, the J gene TRBJ1-3; D is unresolved. From germline, CDR1 is SGHDT and CDR2 YYEEEE. The V end was cut by 0 bases, the J end by 1 base, with 5 bases between. This CDR3 has 14 residues. The CDR3 nucleotides read TGTGCCAGCAGCTTGGTTGGTTCTGGAAACACCATATATTTT. Its translation: CASSLVGSGNTIYF.

This clonotype was detected many times. V and J are TRBV10-3 and TRBJ2-1; 15 nucleotides line up with TRBD2. Germline CDR1 reads ENHRY; CDR2 reads SYGVKD. CDR3 length equals 16 residues. V trimming: 6 bases; J trimming: 8 bases; junction bases outside the gene matches: 8. The DNA of the CDR3 is TGTGCCATCAGGCCGGGACTAGCGGGAGGTTGGGATGAGCAGTTCTTC. Protein product: CAIRPGLAGGWDEQFF.